Listed below are T cell receptor beta chains from one sample, sequenced in a study of a mutant IDH1 vaccine in newly diagnosed glioma. Produced via immunoSEQ multiplex PCR; TCRdb's table is partial and in-frame only. The sample has approximately 50,000 clones, 76% seen once. Their cognate antigens are unknown. The sample here was PBMCs, taken from a glioma patient whose treatment included an IDH1 peptide vaccine. The receptors here all came from a woman aged 40 to 50 with glioma. Some clones in this sample may be carry-over from other donors' samples. The CDR3 runs from the conserved cysteine through the conserved F or W. Each record gives: J gene, V gene, D gene, clone size, CDR3 protein, CDR3 DNA. The D gene is left open where the match is weak. Not all rows give a size; the values are once, few, many and, for expanded clones, a class.

J: TRBJ1-6
V: TRBV30
D: .
size: .
CDR3: CAWSGPGANSPLHF
DNA: TGTGCCTGGAGTGGACCCGGGGCTAATTCACCCCTCCACTTT

J: TRBJ2-3
V: TRBV5-1
D: .
size: .
CDR3: CASSRAASTDTQYF
DNA: TGCGCCAGCAGCCGGGCGGCTAGCACAGATACGCAGTATTTT

J: TRBJ2-7
V: TRBV5-1
D: .
size: .
CDR3: CASTSGHGVDEQYF
DNA: TGCGCCAGCACCTCAGGACACGGCGTAGATGAGCAGTACTTC

J: TRBJ1-1
V: TRBV6-5
D: .
size: .
CDR3: CASIRTDGGTEAFF
DNA: TGTGCCAGCATTAGGACGGACGGGGGGACTGAAGCTTTCTTT

J: TRBJ1-6
V: TRBV19
D: .
size: .
CDR3: CASSMGTAYNSPLHF
DNA: TGTGCCAGTAGTATGGGGACGGCCTATAATTCACCCCTCCACTTT

J: TRBJ2-3
V: TRBV5-4
D: TRBD2
size: .
CDR3: CASSLDLAGDPNTQYF
DNA: TGTGCCAGCAGCTTGGATCTAGCGGGGGACCCCAATACGCAGTATTTT

J: TRBJ1-3
V: TRBV5-1
D: .
size: once
CDR3: CASSLGPLSGNTIYF
DNA: TGCGCCAGCAGCTTGGGGCCGCTCTCTGGAAACACCATATATTTT

J: TRBJ1-2
V: TRBV11-1
D: .
size: .
CDR3: CASSTGPSYGYTF
DNA: TGTGCCAGCAGCACCGGACCGAGCTATGGCTACACCTTC

J: TRBJ2-7
V: TRBV6-1
D: TRBD1
size: medium-sized
CDR3: CASRRDRNYEQYF
DNA: TGTGCCAGCAGAAGGGACAGGAACTACGAGCAGTACTTC

J: TRBJ2-5
V: TRBV15
D: .
size: .
CDR3: CATSRDNGRSETQYF
DNA: TGTGCCACCAGCAGAGATAACGGACGGTCGGAGACCCAGTACTTC

J: TRBJ2-1
V: TRBV7-2
D: .
size: once
CDR3: CASSLGWGHPYNEQFF
DNA: TGTGCCAGCAGCTTAGGTTGGGGGCATCCCTACAATGAGCAGTTCTTC

J: TRBJ2-7
V: TRBV6-5
D: TRBD2
size: few
CDR3: CASSYRTSGRSYEQYF
DNA: TGTGCCAGCAGTTACCGGACTAGCGGGAGGAGCTACGAGCAGTACTTC

J: TRBJ1-1
V: TRBV14
D: .
size: .
CDR3: CASSQEIRASEAFF
DNA: TGTGCCAGCAGCCAAGAAATCAGGGCCAGCGAAGCTTTCTTT

J: TRBJ2-2
V: TRBV9
D: TRBD2
size: .
CDR3: CASSILAGGGGTGELFF
DNA: TGTGCCAGCAGCATCCTAGCGGGGGGAGGTGGCACCGGGGAGCTGTTTTTT

J: TRBJ2-3
V: TRBV9
D: TRBD2
size: .
CDR3: CASSVSAGVRDTQYF
DNA: TGTGCCAGCAGCGTATCTGCGGGGGTAAGGGATACGCAGTATTTT